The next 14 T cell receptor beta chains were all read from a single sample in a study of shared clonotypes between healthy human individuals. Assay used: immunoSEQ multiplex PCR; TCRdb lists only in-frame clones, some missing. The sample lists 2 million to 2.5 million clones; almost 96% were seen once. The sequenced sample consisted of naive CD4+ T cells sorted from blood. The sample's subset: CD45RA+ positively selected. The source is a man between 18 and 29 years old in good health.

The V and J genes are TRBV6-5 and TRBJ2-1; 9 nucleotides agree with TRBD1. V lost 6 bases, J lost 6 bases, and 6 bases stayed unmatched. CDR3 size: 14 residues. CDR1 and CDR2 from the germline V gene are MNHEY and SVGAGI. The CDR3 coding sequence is TGTGCCAGCAGATCGACAGGGGGGAGCAATGAGCAGTTCTTC. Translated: CASRSTGGSNEQFF.

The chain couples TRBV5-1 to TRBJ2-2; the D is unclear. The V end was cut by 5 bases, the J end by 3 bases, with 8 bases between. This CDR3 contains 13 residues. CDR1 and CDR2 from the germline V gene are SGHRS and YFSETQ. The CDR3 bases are TGCGCCAGCAGGATAGGCGACACCGGGGAGCTGTTTTTT. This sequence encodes CASRIGDTGELFF.

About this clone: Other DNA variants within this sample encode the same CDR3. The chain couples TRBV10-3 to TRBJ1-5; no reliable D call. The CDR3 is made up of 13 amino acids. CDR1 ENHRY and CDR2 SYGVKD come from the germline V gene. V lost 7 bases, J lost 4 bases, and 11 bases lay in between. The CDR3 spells CAIKADSNQPQHF. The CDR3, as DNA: TGTGCCATCAAGGCCGATTCAAATCAGCCCCAGCATTTT.

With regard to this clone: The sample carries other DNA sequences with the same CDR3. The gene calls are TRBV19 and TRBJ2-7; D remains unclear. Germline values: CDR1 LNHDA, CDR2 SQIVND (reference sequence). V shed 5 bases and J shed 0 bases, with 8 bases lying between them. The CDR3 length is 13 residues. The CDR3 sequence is CASSPRGSYEQYF. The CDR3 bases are TGTGCCAGTAGTCCACGTGGCTCCTACGAGCAGTACTTC.

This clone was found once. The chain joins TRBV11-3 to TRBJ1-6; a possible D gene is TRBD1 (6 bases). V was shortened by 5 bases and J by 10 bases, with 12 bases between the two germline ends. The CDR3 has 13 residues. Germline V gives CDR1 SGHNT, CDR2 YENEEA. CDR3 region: CASSLNRESPLHF. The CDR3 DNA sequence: TGTGCCAGCAGCCTAAACAGGGAATCACCCCTCCACTTT.

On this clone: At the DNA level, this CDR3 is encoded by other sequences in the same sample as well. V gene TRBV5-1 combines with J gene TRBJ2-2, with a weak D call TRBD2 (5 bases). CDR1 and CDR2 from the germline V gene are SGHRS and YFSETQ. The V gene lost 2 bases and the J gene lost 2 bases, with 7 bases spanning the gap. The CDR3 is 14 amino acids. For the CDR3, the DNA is TGCGCCAGCAGCTTACGGGGAAACACCGGGGAGCTGTTTTTT. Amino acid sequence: CASSLRGNTGELFF.

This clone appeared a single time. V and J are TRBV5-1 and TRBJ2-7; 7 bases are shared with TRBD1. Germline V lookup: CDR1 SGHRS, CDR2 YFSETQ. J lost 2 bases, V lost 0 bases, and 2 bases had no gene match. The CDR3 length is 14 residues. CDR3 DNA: TGCGCCAGCAGCTTGGTTGGACAGGCCTACGAGCAGTACTTC. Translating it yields CASSLVGQAYEQYF. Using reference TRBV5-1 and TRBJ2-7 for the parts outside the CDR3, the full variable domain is KAGVTQTPRYLIKTRGQQVTLSCSPISGHRSVSWYQQTPGQGLQFLFEYFSETQRNKGNFPGRFSGRQFSNSRSEMNVSTLELGDSALYLCASSLVGQAYEQYFGPGTRLTVT.

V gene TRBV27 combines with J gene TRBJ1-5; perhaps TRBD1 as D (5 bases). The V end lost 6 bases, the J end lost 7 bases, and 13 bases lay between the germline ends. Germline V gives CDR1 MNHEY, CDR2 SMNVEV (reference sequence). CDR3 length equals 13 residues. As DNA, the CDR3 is TGTGCCAGCAGCCTGGCCCGGGGGCAGCCCCAGCATTTT. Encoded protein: CASSLARGQPQHF.

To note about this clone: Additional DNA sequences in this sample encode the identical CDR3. The CDR3 coding sequence is TGTGCCAGCAGTTATTCTAGCAATACCGGGGAGCTGTTTTTT. Translating gives CASSYSSNTGELFF. This sequence joins TRBV6-5 and TRBJ2-2, with D perhaps TRBD2 (5 bases). The V end was cut by 3 bases, the J end by 5 bases, with 10 bases between. CDR1 and CDR2 from the germline V gene are MNHEY and SVGAGI. The CDR3 runs to 14 residues.

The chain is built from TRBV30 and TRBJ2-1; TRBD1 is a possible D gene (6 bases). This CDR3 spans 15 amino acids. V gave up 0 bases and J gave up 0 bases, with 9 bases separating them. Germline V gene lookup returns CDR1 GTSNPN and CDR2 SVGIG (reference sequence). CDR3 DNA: TGTGCCTGGAGTGTAGACAGGAGCTCCTACAATGAGCAGTTCTTC. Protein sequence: CAWSVDRSSYNEQFF.

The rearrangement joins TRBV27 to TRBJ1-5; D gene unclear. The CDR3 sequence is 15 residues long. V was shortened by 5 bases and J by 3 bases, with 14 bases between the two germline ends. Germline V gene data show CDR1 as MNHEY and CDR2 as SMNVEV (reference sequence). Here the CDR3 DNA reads TGTGCCAGCAGTCCTGGACGAACTCACAATCAGCCCCAGCATTTT. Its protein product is CASSPGRTHNQPQHF.

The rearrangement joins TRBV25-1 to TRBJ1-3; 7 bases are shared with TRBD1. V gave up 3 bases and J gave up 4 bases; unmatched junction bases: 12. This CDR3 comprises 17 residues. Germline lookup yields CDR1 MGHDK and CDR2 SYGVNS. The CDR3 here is CASSDASGGGAGNTIYF. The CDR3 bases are TGTGCCAGCAGTGATGCCAGCGGAGGGGGCGCCGGAAACACCATATATTTT.

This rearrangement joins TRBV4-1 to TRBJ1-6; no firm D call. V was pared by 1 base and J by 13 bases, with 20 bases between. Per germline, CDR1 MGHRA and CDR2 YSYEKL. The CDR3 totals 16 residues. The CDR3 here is CASSQAHQLIGLPLHF. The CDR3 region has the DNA TGCGCCAGCAGCCAAGCCCATCAGCTAATCGGCCTCCCCCTCCACTTT.

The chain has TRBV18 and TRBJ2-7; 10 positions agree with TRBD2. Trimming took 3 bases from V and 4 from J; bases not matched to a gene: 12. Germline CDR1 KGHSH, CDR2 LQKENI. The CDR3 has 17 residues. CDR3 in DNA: TGTGCCAGCTCACCCCAAGCGGGAGGGGATATAGGATACGAGCAGTACTTC. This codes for CASSPQAGGDIGYEQYF.